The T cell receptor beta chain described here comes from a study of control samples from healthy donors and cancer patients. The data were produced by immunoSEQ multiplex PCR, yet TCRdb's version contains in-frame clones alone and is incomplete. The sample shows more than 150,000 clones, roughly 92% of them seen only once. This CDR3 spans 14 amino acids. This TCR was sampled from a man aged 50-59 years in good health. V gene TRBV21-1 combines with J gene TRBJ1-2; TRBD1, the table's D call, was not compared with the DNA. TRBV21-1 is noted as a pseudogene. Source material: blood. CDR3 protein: CASSRAGVGYGYTF. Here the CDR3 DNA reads TGTGCCAGCAGCAGGGCAGGGGTCGGCTATGGCTACACCTTC.